Below are 17 T cell receptor beta chains sequenced from a single sample in a study of Ad26.COV2.S vaccination and SARS-CoV-2 variants. Documented treatment: about 20 received Ad26.COV2.S at low or high dose, single or two shots; about 5 received placebo; per-sample allocation not given. Sampling happened 63 days after the first vaccine or placebo injection. Profiled with immunoSEQ multiplex PCR; TCRdb holds only in-frame clones, not every one. The sample has some 480,000 clones; 87% are singletons. Source: peripheral blood, taken in a trial of Ad26.COV2.S vaccine versus placebo. The receptor set was obtained from a person aged 18-60 years who received the Ad26.COV2.S COVID-19 vaccine or a placebo.

The rearrangement uses TRBV25-1 and TRBJ1-5; D is unresolved. The V end was cut by 1 base, the J end by 2 bases, with 9 bases between. Germline-derived CDR1 and CDR2 are MGHDK and SYGVNS. The CDR3 runs 15 residues. CDR3 in DNA: TGTGCCAGCAGTGAATCGGGGAAGGGCAATCAGCCCCAGCATTTT. Translating it yields CASSESGKGNQPQHF.

A single count supports this clone. The chain is built from TRBV7-8 and TRBJ2-2; no reliable D call. The ends were cut back, 1 base at V and 4 bases at J, with 13 bases in the middle. The CDR3 loop spans 16 amino acids. Germline V gene lookup returns CDR1 SGHVS and CDR2 FQNEAQ. CDR3 protein: CASSLELGVGTGELFF. The CDR3, as DNA: TGTGCCAGCAGCTTAGAGTTGGGTGTGGGCACCGGGGAGCTGTTTTTT. The variable domain in full, completed from reference TRBV7-8 and TRBJ2-2, reads GAGVSQSPRYKVAKRGQDVALRCDPISGHVSLFWYQQALGQGPEFLTYFQNEAQLDKSGLPSDRFFAERPEGSVSTLKIQRTQQEDSAVYLCASSLELGVGTGELFFGEGSRLTVL.

The chain has TRBV7-2 and TRBJ2-3; tentative D call: TRBD2 (5 bases). The CDR3 loop spans 13 amino acids. Germline lookup yields CDR1 SGHTA and CDR2 FQGNSA. Deletions cut 5 bases from V and 8 bases from J, with 14 bases between. CDR3 bases: TGTGCCAGCAGCGCCGGCTGGGGAGTTACGCAGTATTTT. Amino acid sequence: CASSAGWGVTQYF.

The CDR3 coding sequence is TGTGCCAGCAGTGAAGGGGCAGCAACCCACTATGGCTACACCTTC. Translating it yields CASSEGAATHYGYTF. The chain is built from TRBV6-4 and TRBJ1-2; the D gene is possibly TRBD1 (5 bases). From germline, CDR1 is MRHNA and CDR2 SNTAGT. The V gene lost 3 bases and the J gene lost 3 bases, with 14 bases spanning the gap. The CDR3 length is 15 residues.

This clone has just a few counts. V and J are TRBV4-1 and TRBJ1-2; a weak D match, TRBD1 (5 bases). CDR1 and CDR2 from the germline V gene are MGHRA and YSYEKL. V was clipped by 3 bases and J by 3 bases, with 8 bases between them. This CDR3 is 13 amino acids long. CDR3: CASSQTADYGYTF. CDR3 sequence (DNA): TGCGCCAGCAGCCAGACAGCTGACTATGGCTACACCTTC.

This chain links TRBV5-6 with TRBJ2-7; TRBD2 might be the D (7 bases). The CDR3 sequence is 15 residues long. CDR1 is SGHDT, CDR2 YYEEEE, per germline. Trimming removed 4 bases at V and 1 base at J, with 15 bases between. CDR3 bases: TGTGCCAGCAGCCAAGGGGGGGGACGGTCCTACGAGCAGTACTTC. Protein sequence: CASSQGGGRSYEQYF.

The genes are TRBV24-1 and TRBJ2-3; 8 nucleotides match TRBD2. The germline CDR1 and CDR2 sequences are KGHDR and SFDVKD. This CDR3 has 13 amino acids. The ends lost 9 bases at V and 4 bases at J; junction bases unmatched: 5. CDR3 residues: CATGAGGADTQYF. The DNA for the CDR3 is TGTGCCACCGGGGCGGGAGGCGCAGATACGCAGTATTTT.

The chain employs TRBV24-1 and TRBJ2-1; 9 positions match TRBD2. Germline V gene sequence: CDR1 KGHDR, CDR2 SFDVKD. V was pared by 5 bases and J by 4 bases, with 5 bases of the junction left unmatched. The length of the CDR3 is 15 residues. The CDR3 loop reads CATSGRAGGYNEQFF. For the CDR3, the DNA is TGTGCCACCAGTGGTAGAGCGGGAGGATACAATGAGCAGTTCTTC.

This chain joins TRBV19 and TRBJ1-1; possible D gene TRBD1, 5 bases. Trimming took 6 bases from V and 0 from J, leaving 23 bases between them. The length of the CDR3 is 18 residues. Germline lookup yields CDR1 LNHDA and CDR2 SQIVND (reference sequence). The DNA for the CDR3 is TGTGCCAGTAGGGCTTGGGGCAGTTGGAGAGGAATGAACACTGAAGCTTTCTTT. The encoded protein is CASRAWGSWRGMNTEAFF.

The chain joins TRBV4-1 to TRBJ2-7; a possible D gene is TRBD2 (6 bases). Between the trimmed V and J ends, which lost 0 bases and 1 base, there was a span of 7 bases. Germline CDR1 is MGHRA and CDR2 is YSYEKL. This CDR3 has 14 residues. The CDR3 loop is CASSQDAGSYEQYF. CDR3 nucleotides: TGCGCCAGCAGCCAAGATGCGGGGTCCTACGAGCAGTACTTC.

This chain joins TRBV4-2 and TRBJ2-7; tentatively, D is TRBD2 (5 bases). The CDR3 spans 14 residues. Germline V CDR1 and CDR2: LGHNA, YNFKEQ. Deletions cut 4 bases from V and 2 bases from J, with 12 bases between. The CDR3 DNA sequence: TGTGCCAGCAGCCCCTACCTCGGGGCCTACGAGCAGTACTTC. Amino acids: CASSPYLGAYEQYF.

The CDR3 region is CASSQDRDRGVGYTF. CDR3 DNA sequence: TGCGCCAGCAGCCAAGATAGGGACAGGGGTGTTGGCTACACCTTC. The V gene is TRBV4-3, the J gene TRBJ1-2, with 10 bases identical to TRBD1. V trimming: 0 bases; J trimming: 7 bases; junction bases outside the gene matches: 5. Looked up from germline, CDR1 is LGHNA and CDR2 is YSLEER. The CDR3 runs to 15 residues.

This chain links TRBV7-8 with TRBJ2-5; D gene unclear. The CDR3 sequence is 15 residues long. V was trimmed by 2 bases and J by 1 base, leaving 11 bases between them. Germline CDR1 is SGHVS and CDR2 is FQNEAQ. The CDR3 sequence is CASSLRVLAQETQYF. CDR3 in DNA: TGTGCCAGCAGCTTACGAGTTTTGGCCCAAGAGACCCAGTACTTC. Full variable domain (missing parts from reference TRBV7-8 and TRBJ2-5): GAGVSQSPRYKVAKRGQDVALRCDPISGHVSLFWYQQALGQGPEFLTYFQNEAQLDKSGLPSDRFFAERPEGSVSTLKIQRTQQEDSAVYLCASSLRVLAQETQYFGPGTRLLVL.

The CDR3 sequence is CASTARRGGSSYNSPLHF. The CDR3 region has the DNA TGTGCCAGCACCGCACGCCGGGGGGGCAGTTCCTATAATTCACCCCTCCACTTT. V is TRBV28 and J is TRBJ1-6; TRBD1 might be the D (6 bases). Trimming left V 7 bases short and J 1 base short, with 20 bases between. The CDR3 extends over 18 amino acids. CDR1 MDHEN and CDR2 SYDVKM come from the germline V gene.

V gene TRBV19 combines with J gene TRBJ2-1; TRBD2 matches 14 bases. The CDR3 is 19 amino acids. The V and J ends lost 5 bases and 6 bases, in that order; junction bases with no gene match: 15. Germline CDR1 is LNHDA and CDR2 is SQIVND (reference sequence). The CDR3 DNA is TGTGCCAGTAGTGGCGCCGGGACTAGCGGGAGCGGGTCATCCAATGAGCAGTTCTTC. Protein product: CASSGAGTSGSGSSNEQFF.

J is TRBJ2-1 and V is TRBV2; the D is unclear. Germline CDR1 reads SNHLY; CDR2 reads FYNNEI. The CDR3 contains 11 residues. V lost 1 base and J 5 bases, leaving 0 bases between the germline ends. Written as DNA, the CDR3 is TGTGCCAGCAGTGAAGACAATGAGCAGTTCTTC. Amino acid sequence: CASSEDNEQFF.

The V gene is TRBV5-1, the J gene TRBJ2-7; 11 positions agree with TRBD1. This CDR3 spans 16 amino acids. J lost 1 base, V lost 4 bases, and 7 bases had no gene match. Germline assignment: CDR1 SGHRS and CDR2 YFSETQ. This CDR3 reads CASSQRGQGGSYEQYF. As DNA, the CDR3 is TGCGCCAGCAGCCAACGGGGACAGGGGGGTTCCTACGAGCAGTACTTC.